Below, 31 T cell receptor beta chains from the same sample are listed, as sequenced in a study of T cells in Graves' hyperthyroidism and ophthalmopathy. The source material, RNA transcripts, was used to amplify TCR beta CDR3 regions. During a first-round RT-PCR of the TCR CDR3, the HTBI primer set was used. TCRdb passed the multiplex PCR reads through MiXCR, listing each CDR3 protein once. The table has 350,000 to 400,000 distinct CDR3 sequences, approximately 15% seen once. Input material: blood. The origin of the receptors is a woman in her 30s with Graves' hyperthyroidism.

The CDR3 sequence: CASGGSLDTIYF. The CDR3 bases are TGTGCCAGCGGGGGAAGTTTGGACACCATATATTTT. The chain is built from TRBV6-2 or TRBV6-3 and TRBJ1-3; possible D gene TRBD1, 5 bases. V shed 8 bases and J shed 8 bases, with 13 bases lying between them. The CDR3 is made up of 12 amino acids. Germline V CDR1 and CDR2: MNHEY, SVGEGT.

A remark on this clonotype: It may be a read error: a sequence one base away is much more abundant. The CDR3 sequence: CASSSGLAGPSGANVLTF. The CDR3 coding sequence is TGTGCCAGCAGTTCCGGACTAGCGGGACCCTCTGGGGCCAACGTCCTGACTTTC. This chain links TRBV28 with TRBJ2-6; 12 bases line up with TRBD2. Germline CDR1 and CDR2: MDHEN and SYDVKM. Trimming cost V 4 bases and J 0 bases; bases outside gene matches: 4. This CDR3 contains 18 residues.

V is TRBV20-1 and J is TRBJ2-1; 9 nucleotides agree with TRBD2. The germline gives CDR1 DFQATT, CDR2 SNEGSKA (reference sequence). The CDR3 spans 11 residues. Trimming cost V 3 bases and J 13 bases; bases outside gene matches: 4. CDR3 region: CSASLREGQFF. CDR3 DNA sequence: TGCAGTGCTAGTTTGCGGGAGGGCCAGTTCTTC.

This clonotype showed up many times. The chain employs TRBV12-3 or TRBV12-4 and TRBJ2-3; TRBD2 matches 9 bases. The CDR3 length is 14 residues. The trim removed 8 bases at V and 2 bases at J, leaving 5 bases unmatched. In DNA form, the CDR3 reads TGTGCCAGCGGCCTAGCGGGGACCACAGATACGCAGTATTTT. This gives the protein CASGLAGTTDTQYF.

This clonotype was counted between two and nine times. This chain joins TRBV9 and TRBJ2-5; D is perhaps TRBD1 or TRBD2 (6 bases each). Per germline, CDR1 SGDLS and CDR2 YYNGEE. The CDR3 sequence is 17 residues long. V lost 2 bases and J lost 0, with 17 bases in between. In DNA, the CDR3 is TGTGCCAGCAGCGTGAGGGGGAGGTGGGGGGACCAAGAGACCCAGTACTTC. It codes for CASSVRGRWGDQETQYF.

In this sample, this clonotype turned up many times. CDR3 in DNA: TGTGCCAGCAGCCATACTAGCGGGAGTATCGCAGATACGCAGTATTTT. This sequence encodes CASSHTSGSIADTQYF. The chain couples TRBV3-1 to TRBJ2-3; 11 nucleotides line up with TRBD2. V lost 3 bases and J lost 4; bases outside the gene matches: 6. Looked up from germline, CDR1 is LGHDT and CDR2 is YNNKEL (reference sequence). This CDR3 is 16 amino acids long.

This chain uses TRBV10-3 with TRBJ1-2, with D possibly being TRBD1 (6 bases). CDR1 and CDR2 (germline): ENHRY, SYGVKD. V was trimmed by 0 bases and J by 4 bases, leaving 12 bases between them. CDR3 size: 15 residues. CDR3 loop: CAISESGGHGYGYTF. The CDR3 nucleotides read TGTGCCATCAGTGAGTCTGGGGGGCACGGCTATGGCTACACCTTC.

In this sample, this clonotype turned up a few times. The gene calls are TRBV4-1 and TRBJ2-7; D might be TRBD1 (7 bases). The V gene's germline CDR1 is MGHRA and CDR2 YSYEKL. The CDR3 runs 16 residues. V lost 1 base to trimming and J lost 1 base, with 14 bases between them. Here the CDR3 DNA reads TGCGCCAGCAGCCAAGCAGGGGGAGGTCCTTCCTACGAGCAGTACTTC. Protein sequence: CASSQAGGGPSYEQYF.

V gene TRBV25-1 combines with J gene TRBJ2-5; TRBD1 matches at 10 bases. The ends lost 3 bases at V and 13 bases at J; junction bases unmatched: 11. The CDR3 totals 14 residues. Germline-derived CDR1 and CDR2 are MGHDK and SYGVNS. The CDR3 here is CASSDGTGVSGSYF. CDR3 DNA: TGTGCCAGCAGTGACGGGACAGGGGTTAGCGGCTCGTACTTC.

The sample holds many counts of this clonotype. The rearrangement joins TRBV27 to TRBJ2-7; 11 nucleotides line up with TRBD2. The CDR3 consists of 15 residues. V was pared by 5 bases and J by 2 bases, with 5 bases of the junction left unmatched. Germline V gene sequence: CDR1 MNHEY, CDR2 SMNVEV (reference sequence). This chain's CDR3 is CASSRTSGSTYEQYF. Here the CDR3 DNA reads TGTGCCAGCAGTCGGACTAGCGGGTCCACCTACGAGCAGTACTTC.

This clonotype was seen repeatedly, ten times or more. In DNA, the CDR3 is TGCGCCAGCAGCTTGTCCGGACTAGCGGGAGCAGGCGAGCAGTACTTC. Its translation is CASSLSGLAGAGEQYF. The genes are TRBV5-1 and TRBJ2-7; 13 bases fit TRBD2. The CDR3 totals 16 residues. V gave up 1 base and J gave up 6 bases; unmatched junction bases: 7. Per germline, CDR1 SGHRS and CDR2 YFSETQ.

The CDR3 DNA reads TGCGCCAGCAGCCAAGATGTTGAAGGGAGGGGGACGCAGTATTTT. This sequence encodes CASSQDVEGRGTQYF. The V gene is TRBV4-3, the J gene TRBJ2-3, with D possibly being TRBD2 (7 bases). Germline assignment: CDR1 LGHNA and CDR2 YSLEER. Trimming took 0 bases from V and 9 from J, leaving 16 bases between them. The CDR3 runs to 15 residues.

This clonotype showed up many times. The V and J genes are TRBV5-1 and TRBJ2-7; 10 bases match TRBD2. CDR1 SGHRS and CDR2 YFSETQ come from the germline V gene. V lost 0 bases, J lost 7 bases, and 7 bases stayed unmatched. This CDR3 is built from 15 residues. The CDR3 protein is CASSLEASGSYEQYF. DNA of the CDR3: TGCGCCAGCAGCTTGGAGGCTAGCGGGAGTTATGAGCAGTACTTC. Looking up the rest from reference TRBV5-1 and TRBJ2-7 gives the full variable domain: KAGVTQTPRYLIKTRGQQVTLSCSPISGHRSVSWYQQTPGQGLQFLFEYFSETQRNKGNFPGRFSGRQFSNSRSEMNVSTLELGDSALYLCASSLEASGSYEQYFGPGTRLTVT.

This clonotype was seen many times. The CDR3 region has the DNA TGTGCCAGCAGTTCCCCGGGACAGGGGACCTATGGCTACACCTTC. The encoded protein is CASSSPGQGTYGYTF. The chain recombines TRBV27 with TRBJ1-2; 10 positions agree with TRBD1. V dropped 4 bases and J dropped 4; count of bases not matched to a gene: 6. Germline values: CDR1 MNHEY, CDR2 SMNVEV (reference sequence). The CDR3 runs 15 residues.

This clonotype was seen repeatedly, ten times or more. This chain joins TRBV7-2 and TRBJ2-3; D possibly corresponds to TRBD2 (6 bases). This CDR3 has 15 amino acids. With 0 bases removed from V and 2 bases from J, the gap between germline ends came to 9 bases. The germline V gene encodes CDR1 SGHTA and CDR2 FQGNSA. As DNA, the CDR3 is TGTGCCAGCAGCTTAGCGAAGCGGGCCACAGATACGCAGTATTTT. Translated, it gives CASSLAKRATDTQYF.

This sequence joins TRBV25-1 and TRBJ2-1; 8 nucleotides align to TRBD2. The germline CDR1 and CDR2 sequences are MGHDK and SYGVNS. V shed 7 bases and J 9 bases; nucleotides not matched to a gene: 5. The length of the CDR3 is 12 residues. CDR3 nucleotide sequence: TGTGCCAGCAATCGGGAGGGGGGTGAGCAGTTCTTC. This codes for CASNREGGEQFF.

The CDR3 is CASSLSGGRARTDTQYF. CDR3 nucleotides: TGCGCCAGCAGCTTGTCCGGCGGGAGGGCCCGCACAGATACGCAGTATTTT. This chain connects TRBV5-1 to TRBJ2-3, with TRBD2 matching over 9 bases. The CDR3 is made up of 17 amino acids. V dropped 1 base and J dropped 1; count of bases not matched to a gene: 7. Germline CDR1 and CDR2: SGHRS and YFSETQ.

A few counts support this clonotype. The J gene is TRBJ2-1, the V gene TRBV27; no definite D call. V was shortened by 1 base and J by 8 bases, with 12 bases between the two germline ends. This CDR3 is 14 amino acids long. CDR1 and CDR2 (germline): MNHEY, SMNVEV (reference sequence). CDR3 sequence (DNA): TGTGCCAGCAGTTTATGGAAGGAAGTCGATGAGCAGTTCTTC. Protein: CASSLWKEVDEQFF.

In its sample, this clonotype was seen a few times. The rearrangement links TRBV11-1 to TRBJ2-7; 10 bases are shared with TRBD2. Germline lookup yields CDR1 SGHAT and CDR2 FQDESV (reference sequence). The CDR3 covers 14 residues. V was pared by 6 bases and J by 4 bases, with 6 bases of the junction left unmatched. The CDR3: CASSLPSGSYEQYF. CDR3 DNA sequence: TGTGCCAGCAGTCTTCCTAGCGGGAGTTACGAGCAGTACTTC.

This clonotype was seen more than once but under ten times. The chain combines TRBV3-1 with TRBJ2-7, with 8 nucleotides matching TRBD1. Germline CDR1 reads LGHDT; CDR2 reads YNNKEL (reference sequence). CDR3 length: 15 residues. Trimming at V came to 0 bases and at J to 1 base, leaving 2 bases not matched to a gene. In DNA form, the CDR3 reads TGTGCCAGCAGCCAAGATAGGGACAGGTCCTACGAGCAGTACTTC. It encodes CASSQDRDRSYEQYF.

V and J are TRBV12-3 or TRBV12-4 and TRBJ1-4, with unresolved D. This CDR3 comprises 17 residues. V gave up 8 bases and J gave up 4 bases, with 23 bases separating them. CDR3 bases: TGTGCCAGCTCACTCAGTAGGCACTCTGTGGGTAATGAAAAACTGTTTTTT. Translation gives CASSLSRHSVGNEKLFF.

This clonotype was counted only a few times. The chain couples TRBV9 to TRBJ2-1; TRBD2 agrees at 7 bases. This CDR3 has 15 amino acids. Germline loops: CDR1 SGDLS, CDR2 YYNGEE. Unmatched junction bases numbered 8, after V lost 0 bases and J lost 8 bases. CDR3 DNA: TGTGCCAGCAGCGTAGGGTCTAGCGGAACCTATGAGCAGTTCTTC. Amino acids: CASSVGSSGTYEQFF.

In its sample, this clonotype was seen many times. The rearrangement links TRBV7-9 to TRBJ2-5, with 7 nucleotides matching TRBD2. Per the germline V gene, CDR1 is SEHNR and CDR2 is FQNEAQ (reference sequence). This CDR3 region has 14 residues. V trimming: 4 bases; J trimming: 3 bases; junction bases outside the gene matches: 5. CDR3 in amino acids: CASSSGLDEETQYF. CDR3 sequence (DNA): TGTGCCAGCAGCTCCGGACTAGACGAAGAGACCCAGTACTTC.

This clonotype occurred a few times. In DNA, the CDR3 is TGTGCCAGCTCGGGGGGGACCCTCTCCTACGAGCAGTACTTC. Encoded protein: CASSGGTLSYEQYF. The chain has TRBV6-1 and TRBJ2-7; TRBD2 aligns across 8 bases. The CDR3 has 14 residues. Germline V lookup: CDR1 MNHNS, CDR2 SASEGT. The V gene end was trimmed by 8 bases and the J gene end by 0 bases; junction bases not matched to a gene: 6.

This clonotype was seen ten or more times. This chain links TRBV6-1 with TRBJ2-1; a possible D gene is TRBD1 (5 bases). V lost 1 base to trimming and J lost 0 bases, with 7 bases between them. The CDR3 runs to 15 residues. Germline V gene lookup returns CDR1 MNHNS and CDR2 SASEGT. CDR3 sequence: CASSEVRGSYNEQFF. CDR3 nucleotide sequence: TGTGCCAGCAGTGAAGTTAGGGGCTCCTACAATGAGCAGTTCTTC.

In its sample, this clonotype was seen many times. The chain is built from TRBV5-1 and TRBJ2-1, with D perhaps being TRBD1 or TRBD2 (6 bases each). This CDR3 region has 16 residues. V was trimmed by 5 bases and J by 4 bases, leaving 19 bases between them. Germline V CDR1 and CDR2: SGHRS, YFSETQ. The CDR3 DNA is TGCGCCAGCAGAACTGAGGGGGGACCCCGGTACAATGAGCAGTTCTTC. Its protein product is CASRTEGGPRYNEQFF.

The gene calls are TRBV20-1 and TRBJ2-1; D may be TRBD1 or TRBD2 (5 bases each). CDR3 length: 18 amino acids. Germline-derived CDR1 and CDR2 are DFQATT and SNEGSKA (reference sequence). The V end was cut by 2 bases, the J end by 0 bases, with 20 bases between. CDR3 sequence: CSARPQNGARISYNEQFF. CDR3 DNA sequence: TGCAGTGCTAGACCTCAGAACGGGGCTAGAATCTCCTACAATGAGCAGTTCTTC.

The chain is built from TRBV19 and TRBJ1-5; 7 bases map to TRBD1. Trimming took 2 bases from V and 7 from J; bases not matched to a gene: 8. In germline, CDR1 is LNHDA, CDR2 SQIVND (reference sequence). The CDR3 spans 15 residues. For the CDR3, the DNA is TGTGCCAGTAGTATATGGGACAGATTGGGACAGCCCCAGCATTTT. This translates into CASSIWDRLGQPQHF.

This clonotype was recorded at least ten times. The V gene is TRBV30, the J gene TRBJ1-1; D is unclear. The CDR3 has 13 amino acids. The germline V and J ends were trimmed by 0 bases and 7 bases, with 12 bases remaining between them. Germline values: CDR1 GTSNPN, CDR2 SVGIG (reference sequence). The CDR3 DNA reads as TGTGCCTGGAGTGTGTCTAGAGGGTTTGAAGCTTTCTTT. It translates to CAWSVSRGFEAFF.

The rearrangement uses TRBV20-1 and TRBJ1-2; D gene ambiguous. The V gene lost 3 bases and the J gene lost 2 bases, with 7 bases spanning the gap. Germline CDR1 reads DFQATT; CDR2 reads SNEGSKA (reference sequence). The CDR3 is 12 residues long. CDR3 amino acids: CSAREENYGYTF. CDR3 DNA: TGCAGTGCTAGGGAGGAAAACTATGGCTACACCTTC.

This clonotype has just a few counts. The chain has TRBV19 and TRBJ1-5; 7 bases fit TRBD1. This CDR3 is built from 13 residues. Trimming at V came to 5 bases and at J to 7 bases, leaving 5 bases not matched to a gene. Germline values: CDR1 LNHDA, CDR2 SQIVND (reference sequence). Here the CDR3 DNA reads TGTGCCAGTAGTGTACTGACAGGGCAGCCCCAGCATTTT. Translated, it gives CASSVLTGQPQHF.